Following are 28 T cell receptor beta chains from one sample sequenced in a study of T cells after yellow fever vaccination. TCRdb re-called the 5' RACE reads with MiXCR, one entry per CDR3 protein. The profile shows 450,000 to 550,000 distinct CDR3 sequences, 20% to 25% of them singletons. The source material was PBMCs, sampled 21 days after the first yellow fever vaccination. Source of these receptors: a man younger than 35 who received the YFV17D yellow fever vaccine.

This clonotype was counted many times. The J gene is TRBJ1-1, the V gene TRBV7-2; D is uncertain. CDR3 length: 11 residues. The germline gives CDR1 SGHTA, CDR2 FQGNSA. V lost 3 bases and J lost 10, with 9 bases in between. CDR3 coding DNA: TGTGCCAGCAGCTTTTTTGGCCGAGCTTTCTTT. It codes for CASSFFGRAFF.

The chain has TRBV28 and TRBJ1-2; no firm D call. Germline lookup yields CDR1 MDHEN and CDR2 SYDVKM. This CDR3 has 12 residues. The germline V and J ends were trimmed by 3 bases and 8 bases, with 10 bases remaining between them. The CDR3 is CASSFPGSGYTF. The CDR3 nucleotides read TGTGCCAGCAGTTTCCCAGGTTCCGGCTACACCTTC.

CDR3 nucleotides: TGCAGCGTTGAAGATCAGGGGGGCACAGATACGCAGTATTTT. Encoded protein: CSVEDQGGTDTQYF. This chain joins TRBV29-1 and TRBJ2-3, with 7 nucleotides matching TRBD1. With V trimmed by 0 bases and J by 1 base, 1 base remained unmatched. CDR1 is SQVTM and CDR2 is ANQGSEA in the germline V gene. This CDR3 is built from 14 residues.

This clonotype has just a few counts. This sequence joins TRBV18 and TRBJ2-7; D uncertain. Trimming shortened V by 2 bases and J by 4 bases, and 12 bases separated the two germline ends. The CDR3 runs 14 residues. The germline V gene encodes CDR1 KGHSH and CDR2 LQKENI. This chain's CDR3 is CASSPSNTYYEQYV. The CDR3 DNA sequence: TGTGCCAGCTCACCATCGAACACCTATTACGAGCAGTACGTC.

Only a few counts were recorded for this clonotype. This chain joins TRBV6-5 and TRBJ1-3; D is uncertain. The CDR3 runs 12 residues. The ends were cut back, 7 bases at V and 0 bases at J, with 4 bases in the middle. Per germline, CDR1 MNHEY and CDR2 SVGAGI. CDR3 DNA sequence: TGTGCCAGCACTGACTCTGGAAACACCATATATTTT. This encodes CASTDSGNTIYF.

The chain is built from TRBV9 and TRBJ2-7, with D possibly matching TRBD2 (7 bases). Germline V gene data show CDR1 as SGDLS and CDR2 as YYNGEE. The CDR3 loop spans 15 amino acids. Trimming took off 10 bases at V and 9 bases at J, with 29 bases between the two ends. The CDR3 DNA reads as TGTGCCGGGGGGGCCTCAGGGTTACAAGATAGAGCGCAGTACTTC. It is translated as CAGGASGLQDRAQYF.

The genes are TRBV20-1 and TRBJ2-3; 7 nucleotides match TRBD2. The V gene end was trimmed by 6 bases and the J gene end by 3 bases; junction bases not matched to a gene: 6. The CDR3 is 13 residues long. Germline-derived CDR1 and CDR2 are DFQATT and SNEGSKA (reference sequence). As DNA, the CDR3 is TGCAGTGCCGAGCGGGGAGCTACAGATACGCAGTATTTT. The encoded protein is CSAERGATDTQYF.

In this sample, this clonotype turned up a few times. The chain uses TRBV24-1 and TRBJ2-3, with 8 bases lining up with TRBD2. Germline CDR1 KGHDR, CDR2 SFDVKD. J lost 2 bases, V lost 4 bases, and 7 bases had no gene match. The CDR3 has 16 residues. The CDR3 here is CATSDRQRGPTDTQYF. CDR3 DNA: TGTGCCACCAGTGACAGGCAGCGGGGGCCCACAGATACGCAGTATTTT.

At least ten counts were recorded for this clonotype. This chain links TRBV30 with TRBJ2-5; possibly TRBD1 for D (5 bases). The CDR3 runs 13 residues. Germline-derived CDR1 and CDR2 are GTSNPN and SVGIG (reference sequence). Trimming removed 3 bases from V and 2 bases from J, with 10 bases in between. The CDR3 reads CAWRTAHQETQYF. The CDR3 nucleotides read TGTGCCTGGAGGACAGCCCATCAAGAGACCCAGTACTTC.

This clonotype was seen more than once but under ten times. The chain carries TRBV20-1 and TRBJ2-7; D not resolved. There are 14 residues in the CDR3. Trimming took 3 bases from V and 0 from J, leaving 12 bases between them. CDR1 is DFQATT, CDR2 SNEGSKA, per germline (reference sequence). CDR3 amino acids: CSARRGRSSYEQYV. The CDR3 DNA reads as TGCAGTGCTAGGAGAGGTCGAAGCTCCTACGAGCAGTACGTC.

The rearrangement links TRBV11-1 to TRBJ2-5; D might be TRBD2 (6 bases). Germline values: CDR1 SGHAT, CDR2 FQDESV (reference sequence). Trimming pared 5 bases from V and 2 bases from J, leaving 27 bases between. CDR3 size: 19 residues. For the CDR3, the DNA is TGTGCCAGCAGCCCCTCGCCAGCGGGCGCCCACGAGGGGCAAGAGACCCAGTACTTC. Its translation is CASSPSPAGAHEGQETQYF.

This clonotype was counted only a few times. The chain combines TRBV5-1 with TRBJ1-1; a possible D gene is TRBD1 (6 bases). Germline V gene data show CDR1 as SGHRS and CDR2 as YFSETQ. V dropped 5 bases and J dropped 3 bases, with 8 bases sitting between them. The CDR3 is 12 amino acids. CDR3 sequence: CASREGDTEAFF. The DNA for the CDR3 is TGCGCCAGCAGGGAGGGGGACACTGAAGCTTTCTTT.

V gene TRBV7-6 combines with J gene TRBJ1-4; D gene uncertain. There are 16 residues in the CDR3. V lost 1 base, J lost 0 bases, and 9 bases lay in between. Germline loops: CDR1 SGHVS, CDR2 FNYEAQ. CDR3 nucleotide sequence: TGTGCCAGCAGCTTAGAGCTCAGGTCAACTAATGAAAAACTGTTTTTT. It codes for CASSLELRSTNEKLFF. Filled out from reference TRBV7-6 and TRBJ1-4, the complete variable domain reads GAGVSQSPRYKVTKRGQDVALRCDPISGHVSLYWYRQALGQGPEFLTYFNYEAQQDKSGLPNDRFSAERPEGSISTLTIQRTEQRDSAMYRCASSLELRSTNEKLFFGSGTQLSVL.

The chain recombines TRBV5-1 with TRBJ1-1; TRBD1 aligns across 7 bases. Germline CDR1 reads SGHRS; CDR2 reads YFSETQ. The CDR3 totals 14 residues. The J segment lost 6 bases and the V segment lost 4 bases, leaving 9 bases of the junction unmatched. CDR3 nucleotide sequence: TGCGCCAGCAGCACTGGGACAGTAGGCTCTGAAGCTTTCTTT. This codes for CASSTGTVGSEAFF.

The CDR3 bases are TGTGCCAGCAGTTTATCGACTTTCCAAGAGACCCAGTACTTC. It encodes CASSLSTFQETQYF. The chain is built from TRBV12-3 or TRBV12-4 and TRBJ2-5, with unresolved D. The ends were cut back, 2 bases at V and 1 base at J, with 8 bases in the middle. The CDR3 spans 14 residues.

The chain is built from TRBV13 and TRBJ1-1; tentative D call: TRBD1 (5 bases). This CDR3 has 15 amino acids. From germline, CDR1 is PRHDT and CDR2 FYEKMQ (reference sequence). Trimming cost V 1 base and J 1 base, with 10 bases left between them. CDR3 sequence (DNA): TGTGCCAGCAGCTTAGTGTCGCAGGGGAACACTGAAGCTTTCTTT. It translates to CASSLVSQGNTEAFF.

The gene calls are TRBV18 and TRBJ2-7; TRBD1 might be the D (6 bases). V was trimmed by 2 bases and J by 1 base, leaving 9 bases between them. The germline V gene encodes CDR1 KGHSH and CDR2 LQKENI. The CDR3 contains 14 residues. CDR3 amino acids: CASSPTQGSYEQYF. The CDR3 nucleotides are TGTGCCAGCTCACCAACACAGGGTTCCTACGAGCAGTACTTC.

The chain links TRBV7-9 to TRBJ1-2; weak D call: TRBD1 (5 bases). Trimming removed 3 bases from V and 7 bases from J, with 15 bases in between. This CDR3 has 14 residues. From germline, CDR1 is SEHNR and CDR2 FQNEAQ (reference sequence). CDR3 nucleotide sequence: TGTGCCAGCAGCTTCGGACCTCTTGGGGGTGGCTACACCTTC. Residues: CASSFGPLGGGYTF.

This clonotype was counted a few times. This rearrangement joins TRBV7-2 to TRBJ1-2; 7 nucleotides align to TRBD1. In germline, CDR1 is SGHTA, CDR2 FQGNSA. CDR3 length: 13 amino acids. J was trimmed by 8 bases and V by 1 base; bases with no gene match: 4. In DNA, the CDR3 is TGTGCCAGCAGCTTAGATAGACAGGGCGGCTACACCTTC. Protein sequence: CASSLDRQGGYTF.

This clonotype occurred once. The genes are TRBV14 and TRBJ2-1; D may be TRBD2 (6 bases). In germline, CDR1 is SGHDN, CDR2 FVKESK. The CDR3 is made up of 14 amino acids. V was pared by 4 bases and J by 10 bases, with 17 bases between. The CDR3 nucleotides read TGTGCCAGCAGCCCGTCCCCACTAGCACGGGAGCAGTTCTTC. Protein product: CASSPSPLAREQFF.

This clonotype was detected only a few times. The rearrangement links TRBV7-2 to TRBJ1-2; D gene unclear. The CDR3 runs 16 residues. V was pared by 2 bases and J by 3 bases, with 16 bases between. Per the germline V gene, CDR1 is SGHTA and CDR2 is FQGNSA. The CDR3 DNA sequence: TGTGCCAGCAGCTTATCCCCCTCGGCGGTATACTATGGCTACACCTTC. It is translated as CASSLSPSAVYYGYTF.

V and J are TRBV20-1 and TRBJ1-6, with TRBD1 as a possible D gene (5 bases). CDR1 DFQATT and CDR2 SNEGSKA come from the germline V gene (reference sequence). This CDR3 region has 17 residues. V lost 2 bases and J 0 bases, leaving 14 bases between the germline ends. The CDR3 sequence: CSARKDGGSSYNSPLHF. The CDR3, as DNA: TGCAGTGCTAGAAAGGACGGGGGGAGCTCCTATAATTCACCCCTCCACTTT.

The genes are TRBV5-1 and TRBJ1-4; 11 bases are a match to TRBD1. J gave up 8 bases and V 0 bases, and 3 bases lay outside the gene matches. The CDR3 is 15 residues long. Germline V CDR1 and CDR2: SGHRS, YFSETQ. Here the CDR3 reads CASSLEGTGGEKLFF. The CDR3, as DNA: TGCGCCAGCAGCTTGGAAGGGACAGGGGGAGAAAAACTGTTTTTT.

The chain employs TRBV6-2 or TRBV6-3 and TRBJ2-3, with D possibly TRBD1 on 6 matching bases. Deletions cut 11 bases from V and 6 bases from J, with 18 bases between. This CDR3 spans 13 amino acids. From germline, CDR1 is MNHEY and CDR2 SVGEGT. The CDR3 region is CAAVGRGVDTQYF. The CDR3 DNA reads as TGTGCCGCCGTGGGCAGGGGCGTCGATACGCAGTATTTT.

This clonotype occurred a few times. V is TRBV7-9 and J is TRBJ2-7; D possibly corresponds to TRBD1 (6 bases). With 5 bases removed from V and 0 bases from J, the gap between germline ends came to 8 bases. Germline V gene data show CDR1 as SEHNR and CDR2 as FQNEAQ (reference sequence). The CDR3 length is 13 residues. CDR3 in amino acids: CASSRDISYEQYF. CDR3 nucleotide sequence: TGTGCCAGCAGCCGGGACATCTCCTACGAGCAGTACTTC.

The CDR3 is CASSLLQGEAYEQYV. The CDR3 region has the DNA TGTGCCAGCAGTCTACTCCAGGGTGAAGCCTACGAGCAGTACGTC. This chain uses TRBV2 with TRBJ2-7, with D possibly matching TRBD1 (5 bases). Germline V gene lookup returns CDR1 SNHLY and CDR2 FYNNEI. The V and J ends lost 5 bases and 2 bases respectively, with 16 bases between them. The CDR3 is 15 amino acids.

This clonotype was recorded a few times. The V and J genes are TRBV4-2 and TRBJ1-3, with D possibly being TRBD1 (5 bases). This CDR3 has 17 residues. V was trimmed by 0 bases and J by 3 bases, leaving 15 bases between them. Germline lookup yields CDR1 LGHNA and CDR2 YNFKEQ. CDR3 region: CASSQDYGAVVGNTIYF. In nucleotides, the CDR3 is TGTGCCAGCAGCCAAGATTACGGGGCGGTCGTTGGAAACACCATATATTTT.

This clonotype was counted only a few times. This chain joins TRBV3-1 and TRBJ2-3, with TRBD1 as a possible D gene (6 bases). V was trimmed by 2 bases and J by 0 bases, leaving 15 bases between them. The CDR3 length is 17 residues. Germline V gene data show CDR1 as LGHDT and CDR2 as YNNKEL (reference sequence). CDR3 DNA sequence: TGTGCCAGCAGCCAACGTTCCGGACAGACTAGCACAGATACGCAGTATTTT. Its protein is CASSQRSGQTSTDTQYF.